This is a list of T cell receptor beta chains from one sample in a study of cytomegalovirus exposure and HLA in healthy donors. The assay was immunoSEQ multiplex PCR, and TCRdb's table has in-frame clones only and misses some. The data show about 94,000 clones, approximately 80% seen once. Sequenced sample: PBMCs. Source of these receptors: a human donor in good health. Each CDR3 is given without its conserved first and last residue. Clone sizes are given selectively: once, few, many, or a class where the clone is expanded.

cdr3_aa: ASSSFPDRGLGGYT
clone_size: .
v_call: TRBV28
j_call: TRBJ1-2

cdr3_aa: AGGGRRHNEQF
clone_size: .
v_call: TRBV7-2
j_call: TRBJ2-1

cdr3_aa: SVGMGGEGTDTQY
clone_size: .
v_call: TRBV29-1
j_call: TRBJ2-3

cdr3_aa: ASSKGPRDNYEQY
clone_size: .
v_call: TRBV7-3
j_call: TRBJ2-7

cdr3_aa: ASSIWGRETQY
clone_size: .
v_call: TRBV19
j_call: TRBJ2-5

cdr3_aa: SVEGQINEQY
clone_size: .
v_call: TRBV29-1
j_call: TRBJ2-7

cdr3_aa: ASSFGSVNSYEQY
clone_size: .
v_call: TRBV5-4
j_call: TRBJ2-7

cdr3_aa: ASSLSRGTFEAF
clone_size: .
v_call: TRBV28
j_call: TRBJ1-1

cdr3_aa: ASSLDQIGGDAV
clone_size: .
v_call: TRBV7-3
j_call: TRBJ2-1

cdr3_aa: ASSPAGQGLGPQH
clone_size: few
v_call: TRBV18
j_call: TRBJ1-5

cdr3_aa: ASSLAGGAGQPQH
clone_size: once
v_call: TRBV6-5
j_call: TRBJ1-5

cdr3_aa: ASSPRDIRTGELF
clone_size: .
v_call: TRBV7-3
j_call: TRBJ2-2

cdr3_aa: ASSQGAGIWDEQF
clone_size: .
v_call: TRBV4-3
j_call: TRBJ2-1

cdr3_aa: ASSKRLVTDTQY
clone_size: .
v_call: TRBV5-4
j_call: TRBJ2-3

cdr3_aa: SVEIQQETQY
clone_size: .
v_call: TRBV29-1
j_call: TRBJ2-5

cdr3_aa: AVDTGLAGGSSYNEQF
clone_size: once
v_call: TRBV10-3
j_call: TRBJ2-1

cdr3_aa: ASSSPSTPQGSTEAF
clone_size: .
v_call: TRBV28
j_call: TRBJ1-1

cdr3_aa: ASSGGSTSGGAGETQY
clone_size: .
v_call: TRBV6-1
j_call: TRBJ2-5

cdr3_aa: AWSGHRGANEKLF
clone_size: .
v_call: TRBV30
j_call: TRBJ1-4

cdr3_aa: ASSIASDSSYEQY
clone_size: .
v_call: TRBV19
j_call: TRBJ2-7

cdr3_aa: ASSDGGGGYEQY
clone_size: .
v_call: TRBV6-1
j_call: TRBJ2-7

cdr3_aa: ASSLQGQGAYEQY
clone_size: .
v_call: TRBV18
j_call: TRBJ2-7

cdr3_aa: ASSLGTGRYEQY
clone_size: once
v_call: TRBV7-3
j_call: TRBJ2-7

cdr3_aa: ASNPVAGDTQY
clone_size: .
v_call: TRBV9
j_call: TRBJ2-3

cdr3_aa: ASSSKGRVHEQF
clone_size: .
v_call: TRBV7-2
j_call: TRBJ2-1

cdr3_aa: ASSRTRKSGSEQY
clone_size: .
v_call: TRBV6-5
j_call: TRBJ2-7

cdr3_aa: ASNWIGREQF
clone_size: .
v_call: TRBV19
j_call: TRBJ2-1

cdr3_aa: ASSVDRRTNKPGELF
clone_size: .
v_call: TRBV9
j_call: TRBJ2-2

cdr3_aa: ASSVVAGVIYNEQF
clone_size: once
v_call: TRBV9
j_call: TRBJ2-1

cdr3_aa: ASRLSGGPGTQY
clone_size: .
v_call: TRBV5-4
j_call: TRBJ2-5

cdr3_aa: ASSQDRFLEQY
clone_size: .
v_call: TRBV4-3
j_call: TRBJ2-7

cdr3_aa: ASSPLAGGNTGELF
clone_size: .
v_call: TRBV6-4
j_call: TRBJ2-2

cdr3_aa: ASSTAGQGFASNQPQH
clone_size: .
v_call: TRBV5-6
j_call: TRBJ1-5

cdr3_aa: ASSPQAEQF
clone_size: few
v_call: TRBV7-8
j_call: TRBJ2-1

cdr3_aa: ASSLNPRPQTGTDGYT
clone_size: .
v_call: TRBV7-3
j_call: TRBJ1-2

cdr3_aa: ASSLYRGNTSPLH
clone_size: .
v_call: TRBV27
j_call: TRBJ1-6

cdr3_aa: ASSSGQGNTEAF
clone_size: .
v_call: TRBV27
j_call: TRBJ1-1

cdr3_aa: ASTTGGGNGYT
clone_size: .
v_call: TRBV4-1
j_call: TRBJ1-2

cdr3_aa: ASSLGGMAYEQY
clone_size: few
v_call: TRBV5-1
j_call: TRBJ2-7

cdr3_aa: ATSGPTGASGTGDTQY
clone_size: .
v_call: TRBV15
j_call: TRBJ2-3

cdr3_aa: ASSPRDPGDAEQY
clone_size: .
v_call: TRBV7-9
j_call: TRBJ2-7

cdr3_aa: ASSSEGRSSYEQY
clone_size: .
v_call: TRBV28
j_call: TRBJ2-7

cdr3_aa: ASSEGTGGNYGYT
clone_size: few
v_call: TRBV6-1
j_call: TRBJ1-2

cdr3_aa: ASRRDHSYNEQF
clone_size: .
v_call: TRBV2
j_call: TRBJ2-1

cdr3_aa: ASSPGHGNDGYT
clone_size: .
v_call: TRBV5-1
j_call: TRBJ1-2

cdr3_aa: ASRDRVGSGYT
clone_size: few
v_call: TRBV6-5
j_call: TRBJ1-2

cdr3_aa: ATSISRGQPQH
clone_size: .
v_call: TRBV15
j_call: TRBJ1-5

cdr3_aa: ATSGHPVSNYGYT
clone_size: .
v_call: TRBV15
j_call: TRBJ1-2

cdr3_aa: ASSPAGVDEQY
clone_size: .
v_call: TRBV5-6
j_call: TRBJ2-7

cdr3_aa: ASSQGLAGGGTQY
clone_size: .
v_call: TRBV6-5
j_call: TRBJ2-5

cdr3_aa: ASSEVWGAEAF
clone_size: .
v_call: TRBV2
j_call: TRBJ1-1